The 29 T cell receptor beta chains reported below all come from one sample, sequenced in a study of T cell changes during pregnancy in multiple sclerosis. Libraries were prepared by immunoSEQ multiplex PCR; TCRdb keeps only in-frame clonotypes and omits some of them. The sample records tens of thousands of clones, around 92% being singletons. Sequenced material: peripheral blood, taken before pregnancy. These receptor sequences come from a female donor with multiple sclerosis, enrolled in a pregnancy study.

The rearrangement uses TRBV11-2 and TRBJ2-3; 10 bases are a match to TRBD2. Per germline, CDR1 SGHAT and CDR2 FQNNGV. The CDR3 runs to 17 residues. Trimming took 1 base from V and 2 from J; bases not matched to a gene: 6. CDR3 region: CASSLGKAGGITDTQYF. CDR3 DNA: TGTGCCAGCAGCTTAGGGAAAGCGGGAGGGATCACAGATACGCAGTATTTT. The variable domain in full, completed from reference TRBV11-2 and TRBJ2-3, reads EAGVAQSPRYKIIEKRQSVAFWCNPISGHATLYWYQQILGQGPKLLIQFQNNGVVDDSQLPKDRFSAERLKGVDSTLKIQPAKLEDSAVYLCASSLGKAGGITDTQYFGPGTRLTVL.

This chain connects TRBV27 to TRBJ2-5; D not resolved. This CDR3 has 13 amino acids. In germline, CDR1 is MNHEY, CDR2 SMNVEV (reference sequence). Trimming took 2 bases from V and 5 from J, leaving 9 bases between them. The CDR3 nucleotides are TGTGCCAGCAGTTTAGTCAGTTGGGAGACCCAGTACTTC. This sequence encodes CASSLVSWETQYF.

The chain carries TRBV11-2 and TRBJ2-5, with D possibly being TRBD2 (6 bases). The V gene lost 3 bases and the J gene lost 5 bases, with 10 bases spanning the gap. Germline V gives CDR1 SGHAT, CDR2 FQNNGV. The CDR3 runs to 13 residues. The CDR3, as DNA: TGTGCCAGCAGCTTGTCGGGACTCGAGACCCAGTACTTC. Its translation: CASSLSGLETQYF.

The chain uses TRBV5-5 and TRBJ2-3; D perhaps matches TRBD1 (6 bases). The V gene's germline CDR1 is SGHKS and CDR2 YYEKEE (reference sequence). The CDR3 loop spans 15 amino acids. The ends were cut back, 2 bases at V and 2 bases at J, with 12 bases in the middle. CDR3 loop: CASSLQGQFTDTQYF. CDR3 DNA sequence: TGTGCCAGCAGCTTACAGGGTCAGTTCACAGATACGCAGTATTTT.

This clone was seen only once. The chain couples TRBV29-1 to TRBJ2-5; TRBD2 matches 10 bases. The CDR3 extends over 14 amino acids. The germline V gene encodes CDR1 SQVTM and CDR2 ANQGSEA. Trimming took 1 base from V and 7 from J; bases not matched to a gene: 6. In nucleotides, the CDR3 is TGCAGCGTTGAAGGGCGGCCTAGCGGGGGGACCCAGTACTTC. This sequence encodes CSVEGRPSGGTQYF.

This chain joins TRBV19 and TRBJ1-1; the D gene is possibly TRBD1 (5 bases). The germline V and J ends were trimmed by 8 bases and 1 base, with 14 bases remaining between them. This CDR3 is 14 amino acids long. CDR1 LNHDA and CDR2 SQIVND come from the germline V gene (reference sequence). CDR3 amino acids: CASSAGLSNTEAFF. As DNA, the CDR3 is TGTGCCAGTTCGGCAGGGCTATCGAACACTGAAGCTTTCTTT.

The V gene is TRBV19, the J gene TRBJ2-1; 8 nucleotides match TRBD2. The germline gives CDR1 LNHDA, CDR2 SQIVND (reference sequence). The V gene end was trimmed by 3 bases and the J gene end by 4 bases; junction bases not matched to a gene: 5. The CDR3 covers 15 residues. The CDR3 sequence: CASSISGGRYNEQFF. The CDR3 region has the DNA TGTGCCAGTAGTATCAGCGGGGGACGGTACAATGAGCAGTTCTTC.

V gene TRBV28 combines with J gene TRBJ2-3, with TRBD1 matching over 7 bases. J gave up 3 bases and V 3 bases, and 9 bases lay outside the gene matches. Germline V gives CDR1 MDHEN, CDR2 SYDVKM. The CDR3 is 16 amino acids. CDR3 nucleotides: TGTGCCAGCAGTTTTTTTGGAGTACAGGGGACAGATACGCAGTATTTT. This translates into CASSFFGVQGTDTQYF.

The J gene is TRBJ2-5, the V gene TRBV28, with D possibly matching TRBD2 (5 bases). In germline, CDR1 is MDHEN, CDR2 SYDVKM. The length of the CDR3 is 14 residues. V lost 2 bases to trimming and J lost 3 bases, with 10 bases between them. The CDR3 nucleotides are TGTGCCAGCAGTTTAACACCGAGGGAAGAGACCCAGTACTTC. It encodes CASSLTPREETQYF.

This sequence joins TRBV6-5 and TRBJ2-5; tentative D call: TRBD1 (6 bases). Trimming left V 0 bases short and J 5 bases short, with 10 bases between. Germline CDR1 MNHEY, CDR2 SVGAGI. The CDR3 spans 14 residues. In nucleotides, the CDR3 is TGTGCCAGCAGTTACTCGAGACAGGAGGAGACCCAGTACTTC. This translates into CASSYSRQEETQYF.

This clone was recorded at least ten times. The chain links TRBV30 to TRBJ2-7; 11 bases are a match to TRBD1. The CDR3 covers 15 residues. J gave up 2 bases and V 2 bases, and 5 bases lay outside the gene matches. The V gene's germline CDR1 is GTSNPN and CDR2 SVGIG (reference sequence). CDR3 sequence reads: CAWSNGTGGPYEQYF. The CDR3 DNA reads TGTGCCTGGAGTAATGGGACAGGGGGGCCCTACGAGCAGTACTTC.

This chain uses TRBV28 with TRBJ2-3; D is ambiguous. CDR1 and CDR2 (germline): MDHEN, SYDVKM. This CDR3 has 13 amino acids. V shed 3 bases and J shed 0 bases, with 4 bases lying between them. The CDR3 region is CASSFISTDTQYF. Written as DNA, the CDR3 is TGTGCCAGCAGTTTTATAAGCACAGATACGCAGTATTTT.

In its sample, this clone ranks as medium-sized. The gene calls are TRBV4-1 and TRBJ2-6, with D maybe TRBD2 (5 bases). V lost 6 bases and J 1 base, leaving 19 bases between the germline ends. CDR1 MGHRA and CDR2 YSYEKL come from the germline V gene. The CDR3 loop spans 18 amino acids. The CDR3 loop is CASSPWRTGRSGANVLTF. The DNA for the CDR3 is TGCGCCAGCAGTCCCTGGAGAACGGGGAGATCTGGGGCCAACGTCCTGACTTTC.

The genes are TRBV2 and TRBJ2-4; unclear D gene. Germline CDR1 is SNHLY and CDR2 is FYNNEI. Between the trimmed V and J ends, which lost 1 base and 6 bases, there was a span of 4 bases. CDR3 length: 12 residues. CDR3 region: CASSEGGNIQYF. The CDR3 nucleotides are TGTGCCAGCAGTGAAGGCGGAAACATTCAGTACTTC.

The chain couples TRBV11-2 to TRBJ2-5, with 8 bases fitting TRBD2. V shed 3 bases and J 1 base; nucleotides not matched to a gene: 7. The CDR3 length is 16 residues. From germline, CDR1 is SGHAT and CDR2 FQNNGV. CDR3 bases: TGTGCCAGCAGCTTGGGAGCTAGCGGGTCCCAAGAGACCCAGTACTTC. This encodes CASSLGASGSQETQYF.

This clone showed up just a few times. The rearrangement uses TRBV27 and TRBJ2-7; the match to TRBD1 covers 7 bases. Germline lookup yields CDR1 MNHEY and CDR2 SMNVEV (reference sequence). V shed 7 bases and J 5 bases; nucleotides not matched to a gene: 5. The CDR3 spans 12 residues. The CDR3 nucleotides are TGTGCCAGCACTACCACAGGGGACGAGCAGTACTTC. Translating gives CASTTTGDEQYF.

The chain has TRBV5-1 and TRBJ2-3; tentatively, D is TRBD2 (5 bases). Trimming stripped 0 bases from V and 3 bases from J, with 26 bases between. Per the germline V gene, CDR1 is SGHRS and CDR2 is YFSETQ. This CDR3 has 20 amino acids. The chain's CDR3 is CASSLARGVGRVISTDTQYF. CDR3 in DNA: TGCGCCAGCAGCTTGGCTCGGGGAGTGGGTCGGGTCATAAGTACAGATACGCAGTATTTT.

The chain uses TRBV19 and TRBJ2-7; perhaps TRBD2 as D (5 bases). Germline values: CDR1 LNHDA, CDR2 SQIVND (reference sequence). The ends were cut back, 3 bases at V and 5 bases at J, with 11 bases in the middle. CDR3 length equals 13 residues. The CDR3 region has the DNA TGTGCCAGTAGTATCGGGGTGGCGAACGAGCAGTACTTC. Amino acid sequence: CASSIGVANEQYF.

The chain joins TRBV7-9 to TRBJ2-3, with 7 bases lining up with TRBD1. CDR1 and CDR2 from the germline V gene are SEHNR and FQNEAQ (reference sequence). The CDR3 runs to 14 residues. The V segment lost 5 bases and the J segment 1 base; nucleotides outside the gene matches: 3. The CDR3 bases are TGTGCCAGCAGCCCGGGGACAGGCACAGATACGCAGTATTTT. Amino acid sequence: CASSPGTGTDTQYF.

V and J are TRBV6-6 and TRBJ2-1, with D tentatively TRBD1 (6 bases). Trimming took off 7 bases at V and 7 bases at J, with 11 bases between the two ends. The CDR3 consists of 12 residues. Germline CDR1 and CDR2: MNHNY and SVGAGI (reference sequence). The chain's CDR3 is CASKLRGNEQFF. CDR3 in DNA: TGTGCCAGCAAGTTGAGGGGGAATGAGCAGTTCTTC.

This chain uses TRBV28 with TRBJ2-7; 12 nucleotides line up with TRBD2. The J segment lost 5 bases and the V segment lost 6 bases, leaving 5 bases of the junction unmatched. Germline assignment: CDR1 MDHEN and CDR2 SYDVKM. The CDR3 consists of 14 residues. The CDR3 DNA is TGTGCCAGCAGGAATCTAGCGGGAGGGGACGAGCAGTACTTC. The encoded protein is CASRNLAGGDEQYF.

The V and J genes are TRBV7-9 and TRBJ1-1; D may be TRBD1 (6 bases). This CDR3 has 13 residues. V lost 6 bases and J lost 8, with 16 bases in between. Germline V CDR1 and CDR2: SEHNR, FQNEAQ (reference sequence). CDR3 bases: TGTGCCAGCAGAAACGCTATAACAGGGGAAGCTTTCTTT. The encoded protein is CASRNAITGEAFF.

This clone is a singleton in its sample. The chain has TRBV28 and TRBJ1-2; D might be TRBD1 (5 bases). Germline lookup yields CDR1 MDHEN and CDR2 SYDVKM. The germline V and J ends were trimmed by 8 bases and 5 bases, with 9 bases remaining between them. This CDR3 is built from 11 residues. The DNA for the CDR3 is TGTGCCAGCGGGGGGGGTTATGGCTACACCTTC. It translates to CASGGGYGYTF.

The CDR3: CASSVGDSRTQETQYF. In DNA form, the CDR3 reads TGTGCCAGCAGCGTAGGGGACAGCCGAACCCAAGAGACCCAGTACTTC. V gene TRBV9 combines with J gene TRBJ2-5; the match to TRBD1 covers 7 bases. The CDR3 has 16 residues. V was clipped by 0 bases and J by 1 base; unmatched bases: 6. The germline V gene encodes CDR1 SGDLS and CDR2 YYNGEE.

This rearrangement joins TRBV27 to TRBJ2-7, with 9 bases lining up with TRBD1. The CDR3 contains 13 residues. The V gene's germline CDR1 is MNHEY and CDR2 SMNVEV (reference sequence). Trimming cost V 5 bases and J 10 bases; bases outside gene matches: 9. The CDR3 DNA sequence: TGTGCCAGCAGTGAAGATCCGGGACAGGGACAGTACTTC. As protein: CASSEDPGQGQYF.

J is TRBJ1-5 and V is TRBV2; D unresolved. The germline V gene encodes CDR1 SNHLY and CDR2 FYNNEI. The CDR3 extends over 13 amino acids. Trimming pared 6 bases from V and 3 bases from J, leaving 9 bases between. The CDR3 region is CASRGRLNQPQHF. The CDR3 region has the DNA TGTGCCAGCAGGGGCCGCCTCAATCAGCCCCAGCATTTT.

This clone was counted between two and nine times. This chain uses TRBV7-2 with TRBJ1-2, with TRBD1 matching 7 bases. In germline, CDR1 is SGHTA, CDR2 FQGNSA. The junction had 5 bases not matched to a gene; V was cut back by 5 bases and J by 2 bases. CDR3 size: 14 residues. In DNA form, the CDR3 reads TGTGCCAGCAGCCCCTTGGACAGGAACTATGGCTACACCTTC. Protein: CASSPLDRNYGYTF. The full variable domain, completed using reference TRBV7-2 and TRBJ1-2, is GAGVSQSPSNKVTEKGKDVELRCDPISGHTALYWYRQSLGQGLEFLIYFQGNSAPDKSGLPSDRFSAERTGGSVSTLTIQRTQQEDSAVYLCASSPLDRNYGYTFGSGTRLTVV.

The V call is TRBV7-2, the J call TRBJ2-7; 12 bases line up with TRBD2. The CDR3 has 15 amino acids. V shed 5 bases, J shed 1 base, and the junction held 3 bases outside the gene matches. Per germline, CDR1 SGHTA and CDR2 FQGNSA. CDR3 region: CASSLTSGGSYEQYF. Here the CDR3 DNA reads TGTGCCAGCAGCCTGACTAGCGGGGGATCCTACGAGCAGTACTTC. Looking up the rest from reference TRBV7-2 and TRBJ2-7 gives the full variable domain: GAGVSQSPSNKVTEKGKDVELRCDPISGHTALYWYRQSLGQGLEFLIYFQGNSAPDKSGLPSDRFSAERTGGSVSTLTIQRTQQEDSAVYLCASSLTSGGSYEQYFGPGTRLTVT.

The chain links TRBV2 to TRBJ1-5, with no clear D. The CDR3 totals 14 residues. The V and J ends lost 6 bases and 0 bases respectively, with 9 bases between them. Germline CDR1 reads SNHLY; CDR2 reads FYNNEI. Here the CDR3 DNA reads TGTGCCAGCAGCTATGACAATAGCAATCAGCCCCAGCATTTT. Amino acids: CASSYDNSNQPQHF.